This is a list of T cell receptor beta chains from one sample in a study of CD8 T cells in ankylosing spondylitis. TCRdb reprocessed the 5' RACE reads via MiXCR and lists one record per CDR3 protein. The table has about 540,000 distinct CDR3 sequences, roughly 13% seen once. Sequenced input: blood, either unsorted or a sorted T cell fraction (not recorded which). Source of these receptors: a male donor with ankylosing spondylitis. Both conserved end residues are part of each CDR3. Fields, in order: J gene, V gene, CDR3 protein.

>TRBJ2-7|TRBV11-2
CASSQLRGGSYEQYF
>TRBJ2-5|TRBV7-8
CASSLFSVLETQYF
>TRBJ2-1|TRBV3-1
CASSQGWEGTNEQFF
>TRBJ2-1|TRBV6-1
CASSGRLAGEVNEQFF
>TRBJ1-2|TRBV2
CASSGQGLRGYTF
>TRBJ2-2|TRBV7-2
CASSLEGGSGTGELFF
>TRBJ2-1|TRBV5-1
CASVPGGTYNEQFF
>TRBJ2-5|TRBV9
CASSPPAGGQETQYF
>TRBJ2-7|TRBV7-9
CASSLTSGRDDEQYF
>TRBJ1-3|TRBV4-1
CASSQEGQGVTQNTIYF
>TRBJ2-7|TRBV20-1
CSARPDRAGGREQYF
>TRBJ1-1|TRBV20-1
CSASRDINTEAFF
>TRBJ2-3|TRBV7-2
CASSPQRAGPYF
>TRBJ2-5|TRBV5-1
CAGFYPMGYQETQYF
>TRBJ1-4|TRBV20-1
CSARGPPTGDLFTNEKLFF
>TRBJ2-3|TRBV7-9
CATHALAGGSGTDTQYF
>TRBJ2-1|TRBV5-1
CASSHGDRGGKQFF
>TRBJ1-2|TRBV10-3
CVISEGSYGYTF
>TRBJ2-1|TRBV20-1
CSARFVRSYNEQFF
>TRBJ2-7|TRBV12-3/TRBV12-4
CASSFKGRDLEQYF
>TRBJ2-1|TRBV20-1
CSAGGLPYNEQFF
>TRBJ1-1|TRBV19
CAHRSEGGEAFF
>TRBJ2-5|TRBV29-1
CSVELETQYF
>TRBJ2-7|TRBV20-1
CSARGTGAVHEQYF
>TRBJ2-2|TRBV9
CASSVEAGGGIGELFF
>TRBJ1-4|TRBV12-3/TRBV12-4
CASSLVRTNREKLFF
>TRBJ2-1|TRBV6-5
CASSCTTMREGPNEQFF
>TRBJ2-1|TRBV24-1
CATSDFSSYNEQFF
>TRBJ2-1|TRBV24-1
CATSGRFYNEQFF
>TRBJ2-1|TRBV24-1
CATSVTSGSIGFNEQFF
>TRBJ2-1|TRBV7-8
CASRTSGSRNEQFF
>TRBJ2-3|TRBV25-1
CASGRLGQGTDTQYF
>TRBJ1-5|TRBV27
CASSSGAGAAQPQHF
>TRBJ2-7|TRBV29-1
CSVLRTGTATYEQYF
>TRBJ1-6|TRBV7-9
CASSFSGHQNSPLHF
>TRBJ2-7|TRBV2
CASSAETAGQYF
>TRBJ2-1|TRBV3-1
CASSQMSGPSSYNEQFF
>TRBJ1-2|TRBV5-1
CASSTQGANYGYTF
>TRBJ1-5|TRBV20-1
CSAETGRLSNQPQHF
>TRBJ2-5|TRBV5-1
CASSQGAGRETQYF
>TRBJ1-2|TRBV2
CASSAGGTGGYTF
>TRBJ2-7|TRBV11-2
CASSQGTGAYEQYF
>TRBJ2-2|TRBV4-1
CASSRFSNTGELFF
>TRBJ2-1|TRBV12-5
CASGPHGRGYTEQFF
>TRBJ2-7|TRBV3-1
CASASGDSYEQYF
>TRBJ2-2|TRBV5-1
CASSQSGGYTGELFF
>TRBJ2-7|TRBV7-2
CASSLGGGHSVYEQYF
>TRBJ2-3|TRBV4-1
CASSQDWLESTDTQYF
>TRBJ2-3|TRBV7-2
CASSFTAGEGTDTQYF
>TRBJ2-5|TRBV20-1
CSARDAGGVETQYF
>TRBJ1-5|TRBV18
CASSQGGEGNQPQHF
>TRBJ2-6|TRBV27
CASSPLGANVLTF
>TRBJ2-4|TRBV6-1
CASSQQGAKNIQYF